The clone carrying this T cell receptor (beta chain) appeared once. This entry comes from a study of blood T cell repertoires in COVID-19. Study processing details: Estimation of nucleated cell counts was performed using reference gene primer amplification. Clones were read by immunoSEQ multiplex PCR, and TCRdb kept only the in-frame ones, dropping some. The D gene and trimming were derived from the DNA, and the V and J assignments and clone size from that table. The profile covers about 43,000 clones, with about 90% appearing a single time and 9.6% taken by the ten largest. V gave up 0 bases and J gave up 2 bases, with 14 bases separating them. This CDR3 is built from 18 residues. Germline assignment: CDR1 LNHNV and CDR2 YYDKDF (reference sequence).

This sequence was found in a woman over 75 with active COVID-19. V and J are TRBV15 and TRBJ2-6; perhaps TRBD1 as D (6 bases). Sequencing input: peripheral blood. The CDR3 DNA is TGTGCCACCAGCAGAGACCCGCCTTACAGGGCTGGGGCCAACGTCCTGACTTTC. Its protein is CATSRDPPYRAGANVLTF.